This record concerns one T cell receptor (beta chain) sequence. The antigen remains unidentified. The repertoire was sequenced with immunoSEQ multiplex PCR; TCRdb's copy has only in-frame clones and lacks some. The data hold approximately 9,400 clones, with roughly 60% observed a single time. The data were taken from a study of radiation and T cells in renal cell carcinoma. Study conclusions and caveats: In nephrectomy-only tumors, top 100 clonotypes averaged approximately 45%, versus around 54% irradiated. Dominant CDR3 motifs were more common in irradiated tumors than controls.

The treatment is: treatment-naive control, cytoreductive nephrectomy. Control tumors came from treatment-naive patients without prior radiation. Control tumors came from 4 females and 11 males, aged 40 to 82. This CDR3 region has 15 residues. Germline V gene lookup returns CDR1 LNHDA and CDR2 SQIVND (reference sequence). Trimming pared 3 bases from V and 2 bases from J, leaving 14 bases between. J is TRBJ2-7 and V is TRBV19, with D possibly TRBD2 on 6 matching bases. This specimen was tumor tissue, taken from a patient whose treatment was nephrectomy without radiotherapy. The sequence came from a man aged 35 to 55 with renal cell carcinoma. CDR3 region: CASSIRDSGAYEQYF. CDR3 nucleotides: TGTGCCAGTAGTATCCGGGACTCGGGAGCCTACGAGCAGTACTTC.